The 19 T cell receptor beta chains reported below all come from one sample, sequenced in a study of spatial heterogeneity in lung cancer. The time point was: sample taken at primary tumor resection. Study-wide results and limits: Mutation counts in tumors were tracked by counts of expanded intratumoral alpha and beta TCRs.

From the 5' RACE reads, TCRdb called clonotypes with MiXCR, one entry per CDR3 protein. The sample lists roughly 2,200 distinct CDR3 sequences; under 10% were seen once. No cognate antigen is known for these TCRs. Sample: lung tumor tissue, taken at surgery. These receptors were taken from a female donor with early-stage non-small cell lung cancer.

This clonotype is labeled as medium-sized. The rearrangement joins TRBV29-1 to TRBJ2-2; a possible D gene is TRBD1 (6 bases). V dropped 5 bases and J dropped 0 bases, with 10 bases sitting between them. In germline, CDR1 is SQVTM, CDR2 ANQGSEA. The CDR3 covers 14 residues. The CDR3 sequence: CSVSRGTNTGELFF. The CDR3 coding sequence is TGCAGCGTTTCAAGGGGGACGAACACCGGGGAGCTGTTTTTT.

This clonotype rates as medium-sized (0.01 to 0.1%). The CDR3 is CASSFGTSGNTIYF. The CDR3 coding sequence is TGTGCCAGCAGTTTCGGGACCTCTGGAAACACCATATATTTT. The chain links TRBV12-3 or TRBV12-4 to TRBJ1-3, with a tentative D call TRBD1 (5 bases). The CDR3 covers 14 residues. The ends were cut back, 3 bases at V and 0 bases at J, with 6 bases in the middle.

At least ten counts were recorded for this clonotype. The gene calls are TRBV20-1 and TRBJ1-6; D perhaps matches TRBD1 (6 bases). Looked up from germline, CDR1 is DFQATT and CDR2 is SNEGSKA (reference sequence). With 4 bases removed from V and 9 bases from J, the gap between germline ends came to 16 bases. CDR3 length equals 14 residues. For the CDR3, the DNA is TGCAGTGCTACAATAACAGGGATTGTTTCACCCCTCCACTTT. It encodes CSATITGIVSPLHF.

This clonotype was recorded many times. The chain links TRBV5-5 to TRBJ1-2; D remains ambiguous. The germline V gene has CDR1 SGHKS and CDR2 YYEKEE (reference sequence). The V end was cut by 0 bases, the J end by 6 bases, with 6 bases between. This CDR3 spans 12 amino acids. CDR3 coding DNA: TGTGCCAGCAGCTTGGCGGCGAATGGCTACACCTTC. It yields the protein CASSLAANGYTF.

This clonotype is classed as medium-sized. The gene calls are TRBV5-1 and TRBJ1-5; D is undetermined. Trimming took off 4 bases at V and 2 bases at J, with 10 bases between the two ends. From germline, CDR1 is SGHRS and CDR2 YFSETQ. The CDR3 loop spans 14 amino acids. The CDR3: CASSVSGGNQPQHF. Written as DNA, the CDR3 is TGCGCCAGCAGCGTGAGCGGCGGCAATCAGCCCCAGCATTTT.

This clonotype is medium-sized in the sample. The chain is built from TRBV30 and TRBJ2-3; TRBD2 agrees at 7 bases. In germline, CDR1 is GTSNPN, CDR2 SVGIG (reference sequence). Trimming at V came to 0 bases and at J to 1 base, leaving 4 bases not matched to a gene. The CDR3 length is 15 residues. The DNA of the CDR3 is TGTGCCTGGAGTGTAGGGCTAGCGGGCACAGATACGCAGTATTTT. Translating gives CAWSVGLAGTDTQYF.

V is TRBV7-9 and J is TRBJ1-3; D gene uncertain. Germline V gene lookup returns CDR1 SEHNR and CDR2 FQNEAQ (reference sequence). The CDR3 totals 13 residues. Deletions cut 1 base from V and 1 base from J, with 2 bases between. The CDR3, as DNA: TGTGCCAGCAGCTTAGGTTCTGGAAACACCATATATTTT. Translating it yields CASSLGSGNTIYF.

The table lists this clonotype with a few counts. The chain couples TRBV7-4 to TRBJ2-1; D uncertain. Looked up from germline, CDR1 is SGHVT and CDR2 is SQSDAQ. The CDR3 runs to 13 residues. The germline V and J ends were trimmed by 3 bases and 7 bases, with 10 bases remaining between them. The CDR3 DNA reads TGTGCCAGCAGCTTCCTTGCCGGAAATGAGCAGTTCTTC. This gives the protein CASSFLAGNEQFF.

This clonotype is labeled medium-sized (0.01 to 0.1%). V usage is TRBV28 and J usage is TRBJ1-1; no definite D call. Germline-derived CDR1 and CDR2 are MDHEN and SYDVKM. V shed 6 bases and J shed 5 bases, with 10 bases lying between them. The CDR3 loop spans 12 amino acids. CDR3 DNA sequence: TGTGCCAGCAGCCTATGGAGGACTGAAGCTTTCTTT. It encodes CASSLWRTEAFF.

This clonotype rates as medium-sized. The chain joins TRBV19 to TRBJ1-1; tentative D call: TRBD1 (6 bases). The CDR3 length is 15 residues. V shed 7 bases and J shed 0 bases, with 15 bases lying between them. Germline assignment: CDR1 LNHDA and CDR2 SQIVND (reference sequence). CDR3 amino acids: CASKGLGQLNTEAFF. Written as DNA, the CDR3 is TGTGCCAGTAAAGGTCTTGGACAGTTGAACACTGAAGCTTTCTTT.

This clonotype was seen only a few times. V and J are TRBV11-2 and TRBJ2-5; 9 positions match TRBD1. The CDR3 contains 16 residues. Germline V gene data show CDR1 as SGHAT and CDR2 as FQNNGV. The V and J ends lost 5 bases and 1 base, in that order; junction bases with no gene match: 8. This chain's CDR3 is CASSLGTGLAQETQYF. The CDR3 DNA follows: TGTGCCAGCAGCCTCGGGACAGGGTTAGCCCAAGAGACCCAGTACTTC.

This clonotype appeared many times. The chain uses TRBV7-2 and TRBJ2-7, with D possibly called TRBD1 or TRBD2 (5 bases each). The germline CDR1 and CDR2 sequences are SGHTA and FQGNSA. V gave up 0 bases and J gave up 0 bases, with 12 bases separating them. This CDR3 is built from 16 residues. The CDR3, as DNA: TGTGCCAGCAGCTTAGCGTGGGACCCAAGCTCCTACGAGCAGTACTTC. It specifies CASSLAWDPSSYEQYF.

This clonotype is classed as medium-sized. The chain uses TRBV19 and TRBJ2-2; D remains unclear. CDR1 is LNHDA and CDR2 is SQIVND in the germline V gene (reference sequence). With 5 bases removed from V and 6 bases from J, the gap between germline ends came to 13 bases. The CDR3 loop spans 14 amino acids. The CDR3: CASSGPASAGELFF. The CDR3 nucleotides are TGTGCCAGTAGTGGTCCGGCATCCGCCGGGGAGCTGTTTTTT.

In its sample, this clonotype is medium-sized. The chain links TRBV6-2 or TRBV6-3 to TRBJ2-7; TRBD2 matches 7 bases. This CDR3 is 17 amino acids long. The trim removed 2 bases at V and 0 bases at J, leaving 10 bases unmatched. CDR1 is MNHEY and CDR2 is SVGEGT in the germline V gene. The CDR3: CASSYGLNGRHSYEQYV. The CDR3 region has the DNA TGTGCCAGCAGTTACGGTCTTAACGGGAGGCACTCCTACGAGCAGTACGTC.

This clonotype is medium-sized. This sequence joins TRBV18 and TRBJ2-1; 7 bases align to TRBD1. CDR3 length equals 14 residues. Germline loops: CDR1 KGHSH, CDR2 LQKENI. Trimming cost V 4 bases and J 3 bases; bases outside gene matches: 3. CDR3 amino acids: CASSLTGFYNEQFF. The DNA for the CDR3 is TGTGCCAGCTCACTGACAGGGTTCTACAATGAGCAGTTCTTC.

This clonotype is labeled medium-sized. The CDR3, as DNA: TGTGCCAGCAGTGAAGCGCTTCGGCGGACCGGGGAGCTGTTTTTT. The encoded protein is CASSEALRRTGELFF. The J gene is TRBJ2-2, the V gene TRBV2; D gene uncertain. The CDR3 is 15 amino acids. The germline V gene has CDR1 SNHLY and CDR2 FYNNEI. Trimming shortened V by 0 bases and J by 5 bases, and 10 bases separated the two germline ends.

By frequency in the sample, this clonotype is medium-sized (0.01 to 0.1%). The J gene is TRBJ2-5, the V gene TRBV20-1, with 9 bases that match TRBD2. V gave up 4 bases and J gave up 7 bases; unmatched junction bases: 7. Germline V gene sequence: CDR1 DFQATT, CDR2 SNEGSKA (reference sequence). The CDR3 is 13 amino acids. The CDR3 DNA follows: TGCAGTGCTATGACTAGCGGTAGGGGGACCCAGTACTTC. Amino acid sequence: CSAMTSGRGTQYF.

This clonotype rates as medium-sized (0.01 to 0.1%). This chain connects TRBV30 to TRBJ2-2, with 12 nucleotides matching TRBD2. The CDR3 contains 14 residues. V shed 5 bases, J shed 6 bases, and the junction held 4 bases outside the gene matches. CDR1 and CDR2 (germline): GTSNPN, SVGIG (reference sequence). The CDR3 protein is CAWGLAGGSGELFF. The CDR3 region has the DNA TGTGCCTGGGGTCTAGCGGGAGGGTCCGGGGAGCTGTTTTTT.

This clonotype was seen at least ten times. This sequence joins TRBV12-3 or TRBV12-4 and TRBJ2-1, with D unclear. The CDR3 is made up of 11 amino acids. V was clipped by 5 bases and J by 4 bases, with 3 bases between them. The CDR3 DNA reads as TGTGCCAGCAGTGCATACAATGAGCAGTTCTTC. It yields the protein CASSAYNEQFF.